This TCR beta chain derives from a study of human thymus T cells. The V gene lost 5 bases and the J gene lost 3 bases, with 13 bases spanning the gap. CDR1 and CDR2 (germline): GTSNPN, SVGIG (reference sequence). This CDR3 comprises 13 residues. Some clones are missing from TCRdb's copy, which holds only in-frame ones; the method was immunoSEQ multiplex PCR. The table lists tens of thousands of clones, 94% of them singletons. During surgery, about 0.5-1 mL peripheral blood was drawn from four of eight donors. This clone was recorded a few times. Sequencing input: blood. The chain joins TRBV30 to TRBJ1-1; D remains ambiguous. The TCR originated in a boy younger than two with a congenital heart defect but otherwise immunologically healthy. In DNA form, the CDR3 reads TGTGCCTGGGGCCGACGACCGGACACTGAAGCTTTCTTT. It translates to CAWGRRPDTEAFF.